Presented here are 5 T cell receptor beta chains from one specimen sequenced in a study of graft-versus-host responses after intestinal transplantation. Processed graft tissue released its intraepithelial and lamina propria lymphocytes. Repertoires were generated with immunoSEQ multiplex PCR, while TCRdb's copy carries only in-frame clones and drops some. The table records about 3,300 clones, approximately 81% of them present only once. The material sequenced was ileum tissue, taken about 5 and 7 days after intestinal transplantation. These receptors were taken from a human patient who received an intestinal transplant, so some T cells may come from the graft donor.

The V call is TRBV14, the J call TRBJ2-3; 11 positions agree with TRBD2. Germline CDR1 is SGHDN and CDR2 is FVKESK. The CDR3 loop spans 17 amino acids. V shed 4 bases and J 3 bases; nucleotides not matched to a gene: 9. CDR3 bases: TGTGCCAGCAGCCTCCTTAGCGGGAGGGCTGGTACAGATACGCAGTATTTT. Translating gives CASSLLSGRAGTDTQYF.

This clone was seen a handful of times. The chain has TRBV13 and TRBJ2-2, with 10 bases identical to TRBD2. The CDR3 extends over 19 amino acids. J was trimmed by 0 bases and V by 1 base; bases with no gene match: 8. The germline gives CDR1 PRHDT, CDR2 FYEKMQ (reference sequence). CDR3 sequence: CASSLVAGGYEANTGELFF. CDR3 bases: TGTGCCAGCAGCTTAGTAGCGGGGGGTTACGAGGCGAACACCGGGGAGCTGTTTTTT.

This chain connects TRBV25-1 to TRBJ1-5, with 7 bases matching TRBD1. From germline, CDR1 is MGHDK and CDR2 SYGVNS. This CDR3 has 14 residues. The ends lost 4 bases at V and 2 bases at J; junction bases unmatched: 2. For the CDR3, the DNA is TGTGCCAGCAGTGGGACAGGCGGCAATCAGCCCCAGCATTTT. This codes for CASSGTGGNQPQHF.

The J gene is TRBJ1-2, the V gene TRBV5-6, with unresolved D. This CDR3 spans 13 amino acids. The V end lost 0 bases, the J end lost 3 bases, and 6 bases lay between the germline ends. CDR1 is SGHDT, CDR2 YYEEEE, per germline. CDR3 sequence (DNA): TGTGCCAGCAGCTTGGGGCAGGACTATGGCTACACCTTC. Amino acid sequence: CASSLGQDYGYTF.

The chain links TRBV19 to TRBJ2-1; 12 bases map to TRBD2. The V segment lost 5 bases and the J segment 2 bases; nucleotides outside the gene matches: 13. This CDR3 is built from 19 residues. Germline V gene sequence: CDR1 LNHDA, CDR2 SQIVND (reference sequence). CDR3 residues: CASSPVTSGGPTAYNEQFF. CDR3 coding DNA: TGTGCCAGTAGTCCCGTGACTAGCGGGGGCCCTACTGCCTACAATGAGCAGTTCTTC.